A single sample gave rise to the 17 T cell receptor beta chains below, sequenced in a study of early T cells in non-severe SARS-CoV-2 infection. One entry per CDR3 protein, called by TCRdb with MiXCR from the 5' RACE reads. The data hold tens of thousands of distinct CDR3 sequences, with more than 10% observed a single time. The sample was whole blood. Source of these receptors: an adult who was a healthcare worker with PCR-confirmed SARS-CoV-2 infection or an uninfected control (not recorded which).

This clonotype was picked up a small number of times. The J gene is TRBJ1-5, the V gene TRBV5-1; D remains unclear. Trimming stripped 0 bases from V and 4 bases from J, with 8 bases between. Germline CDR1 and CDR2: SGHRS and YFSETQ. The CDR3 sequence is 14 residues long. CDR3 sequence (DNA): TGCGCCAGCAGCTTGGCGGGGAGGAATCAGCCCCAGCATTTT. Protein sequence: CASSLAGRNQPQHF.

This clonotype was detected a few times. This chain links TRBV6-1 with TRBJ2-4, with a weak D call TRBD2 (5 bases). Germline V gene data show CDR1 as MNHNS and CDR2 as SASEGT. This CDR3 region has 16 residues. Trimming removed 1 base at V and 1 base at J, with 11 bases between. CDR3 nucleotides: TGTGCCAGCAGTGAAGACTTCCGCGGGGCCAAAAACATTCAGTACTTC. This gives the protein CASSEDFRGAKNIQYF.

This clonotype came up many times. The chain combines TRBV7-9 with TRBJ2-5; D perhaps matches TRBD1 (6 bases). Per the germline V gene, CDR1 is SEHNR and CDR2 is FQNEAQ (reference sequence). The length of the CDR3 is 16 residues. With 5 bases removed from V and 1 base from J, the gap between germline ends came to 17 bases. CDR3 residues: CASSIPPGQLQETQYF. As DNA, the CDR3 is TGTGCCAGCAGCATACCTCCGGGACAACTCCAAGAGACCCAGTACTTC. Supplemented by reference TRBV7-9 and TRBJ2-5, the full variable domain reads DTGVSQNPRHKITKRGQNVTFRCDPISEHNRLYWYRQTLGQGPEFLTYFQNEAQLEKSRLLSDRFSAERPKGSFSTLEIQRTEQGDSAMYLCASSIPPGQLQETQYFGPGTRLLVL.

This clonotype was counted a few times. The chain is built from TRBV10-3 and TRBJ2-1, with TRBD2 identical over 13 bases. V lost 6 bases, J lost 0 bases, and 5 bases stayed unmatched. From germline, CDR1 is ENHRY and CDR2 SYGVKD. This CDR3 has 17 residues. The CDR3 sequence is CAIRQTSGGSSYNEQFF. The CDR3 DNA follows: TGTGCCATCAGGCAGACTAGCGGGGGGAGCTCCTACAATGAGCAGTTCTTC.

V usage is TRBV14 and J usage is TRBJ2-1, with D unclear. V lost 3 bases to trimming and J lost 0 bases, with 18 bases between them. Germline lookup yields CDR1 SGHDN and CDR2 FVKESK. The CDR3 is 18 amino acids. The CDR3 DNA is TGTGCCAGCAGCCAGCTGGACCCCCGTATAAGCTCCTACAATGAGCAGTTCTTC. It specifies CASSQLDPRISSYNEQFF.

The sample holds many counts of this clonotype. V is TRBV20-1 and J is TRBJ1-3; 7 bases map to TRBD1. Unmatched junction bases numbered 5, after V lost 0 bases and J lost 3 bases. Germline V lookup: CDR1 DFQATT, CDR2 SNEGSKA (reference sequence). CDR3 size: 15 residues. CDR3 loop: CSARERTGYGNTIYF. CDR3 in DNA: TGCAGTGCTAGAGAGAGGACAGGCTATGGAAACACCATATATTTT.

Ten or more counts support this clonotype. In DNA form, the CDR3 reads TGTGCCAGCAGTTACAGGAGCGGTCGCCGTGGGAATGAGCAGTTCTTC. It is translated as CASSYRSGRRGNEQFF. V usage is TRBV6-2 or TRBV6-3 and J usage is TRBJ2-1; possibly TRBD2 for D (5 bases). The ends were cut back, 2 bases at V and 7 bases at J, with 18 bases in the middle. The CDR3 has 16 residues. The V gene's germline CDR1 is MNHEY and CDR2 SVGEGT.

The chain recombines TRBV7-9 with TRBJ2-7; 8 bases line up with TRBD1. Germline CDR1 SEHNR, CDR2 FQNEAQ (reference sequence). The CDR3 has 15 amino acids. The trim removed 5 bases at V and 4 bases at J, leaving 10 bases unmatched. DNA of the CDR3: TGTGCCAGCAGCGGACAGGGCCGTGAGTCGTACGAGCAGTACTTC. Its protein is CASSGQGRESYEQYF. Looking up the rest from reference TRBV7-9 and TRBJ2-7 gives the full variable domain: DTGVSQNPRHKITKRGQNVTFRCDPISEHNRLYWYRQTLGQGPEFLTYFQNEAQLEKSRLLSDRFSAERPKGSFSTLEIQRTEQGDSAMYLCASSGQGRESYEQYFGPGTRLTVT.

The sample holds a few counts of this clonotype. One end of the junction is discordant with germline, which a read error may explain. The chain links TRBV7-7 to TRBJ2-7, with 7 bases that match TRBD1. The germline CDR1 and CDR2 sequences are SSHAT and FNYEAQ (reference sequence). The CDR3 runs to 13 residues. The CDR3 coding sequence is TGTGCTAGCAGCTCCAGGGGGTTCAGCGAGCAGTACTTC. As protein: CASSSRGFSEQYF.

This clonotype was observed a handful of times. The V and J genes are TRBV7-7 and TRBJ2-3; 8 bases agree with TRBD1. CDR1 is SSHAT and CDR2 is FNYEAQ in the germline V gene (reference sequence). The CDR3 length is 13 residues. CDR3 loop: CASSTGVTDTQYF. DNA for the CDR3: TGTGCTAGCTCGACAGGGGTCACAGATACGCAGTATTTT.

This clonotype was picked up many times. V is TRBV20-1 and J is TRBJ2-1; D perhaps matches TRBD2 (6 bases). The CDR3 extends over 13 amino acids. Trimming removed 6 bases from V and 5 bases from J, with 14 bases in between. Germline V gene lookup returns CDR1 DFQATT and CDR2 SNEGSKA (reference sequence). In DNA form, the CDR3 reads TGCAGTGCGGATACGGGACTCCACAATGAGCAGTTCTTC. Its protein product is CSADTGLHNEQFF.

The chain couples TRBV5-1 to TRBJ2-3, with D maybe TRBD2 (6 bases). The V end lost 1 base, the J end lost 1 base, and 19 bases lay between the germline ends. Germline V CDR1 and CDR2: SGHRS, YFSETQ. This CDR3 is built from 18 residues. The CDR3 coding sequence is TGCGCCAGCAGCTTGAAGGCGGGGCTAGCTGAGGGCACAGATACGCAGTATTTT. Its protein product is CASSLKAGLAEGTDTQYF.

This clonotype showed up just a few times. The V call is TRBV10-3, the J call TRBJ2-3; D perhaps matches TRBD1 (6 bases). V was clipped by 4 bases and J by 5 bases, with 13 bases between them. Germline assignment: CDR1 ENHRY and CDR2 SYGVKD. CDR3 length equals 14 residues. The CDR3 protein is CAISGTGSGDTQYF. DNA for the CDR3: TGTGCCATCAGTGGTACAGGGTCCGGAGATACGCAGTATTTT.

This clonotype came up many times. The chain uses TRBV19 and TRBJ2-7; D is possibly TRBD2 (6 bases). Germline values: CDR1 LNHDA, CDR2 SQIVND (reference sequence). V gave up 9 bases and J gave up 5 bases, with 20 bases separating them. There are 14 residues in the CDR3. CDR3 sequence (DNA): TGTGCCAGCAAAGGGTGGGGGGATCTAGACGAGCAGTACTTC. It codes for CASKGWGDLDEQYF.

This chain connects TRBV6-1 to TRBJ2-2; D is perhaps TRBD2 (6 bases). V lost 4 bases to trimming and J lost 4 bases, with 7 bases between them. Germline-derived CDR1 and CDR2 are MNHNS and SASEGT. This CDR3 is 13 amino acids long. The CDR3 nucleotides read TGTGCCAGCAGTGGGGGAGGCACCGGGGAGCTGTTTTTT. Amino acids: CASSGGGTGELFF.

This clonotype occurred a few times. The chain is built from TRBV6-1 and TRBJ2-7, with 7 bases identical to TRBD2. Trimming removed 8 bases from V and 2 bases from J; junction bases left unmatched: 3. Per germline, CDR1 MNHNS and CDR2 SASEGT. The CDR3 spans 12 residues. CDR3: CASLAVPYEQYF. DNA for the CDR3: TGTGCCAGCCTAGCGGTCCCCTACGAGCAGTACTTC.

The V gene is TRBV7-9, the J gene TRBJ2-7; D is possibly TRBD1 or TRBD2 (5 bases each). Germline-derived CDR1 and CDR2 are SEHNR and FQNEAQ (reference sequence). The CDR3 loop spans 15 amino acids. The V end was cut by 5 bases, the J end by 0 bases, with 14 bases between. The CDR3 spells CASSDRDGSSYEQYF. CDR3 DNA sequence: TGTGCCAGCAGCGACCGGGACGGTTCCTCCTACGAGCAGTACTTC.